The 17 T cell receptor beta chains below come from one sample, sequenced in a study of PD-1 blockade in classical Hodgkin lymphoma. Assay: immunoSEQ multiplex PCR; the TCRdb copy retains only in-frame clones and omits some. The data show about 30,000 clones, 60% to 75% seen once. After autologous stem cell transplantation all patients relapsed, and prior brentuximab vedotin exposure differed between cohorts. Sample: peripheral blood mononuclear cells (PBMCs), taken before the second cycle of nivolumab. These TCRs come from a human donor with classical Hodgkin lymphoma.

This clone was counted a few times. The rearrangement uses TRBV5-6 and TRBJ2-7; 7 bases map to TRBD2. The V gene's germline CDR1 is SGHDT and CDR2 YYEEEE. Unmatched junction bases numbered 7, after V lost 1 base and J lost 6 bases. The CDR3 length is 14 residues. The CDR3 DNA reads TGTGCCAGCAGCTTGTGGGTGGGAGGGCTCGAGCAGTACTTC. It encodes CASSLWVGGLEQYF.

The rearrangement uses TRBV25-1 and TRBJ1-6; a weak D match, TRBD1 (6 bases). With 4 bases removed from V and 10 bases from J, the gap between germline ends came to 17 bases. Germline loops: CDR1 MGHDK, CDR2 SYGVNS. CDR3 length: 15 residues. The CDR3 is CASSAPTGSRSPLHF. CDR3 DNA: TGTGCCAGCAGTGCTCCGACAGGCTCTCGCTCACCCCTCCACTTT. Supplemented by reference TRBV25-1 and TRBJ1-6, the full variable domain reads EADIYQTPRYLVIGTGKKITLECSQTMGHDKMYWYQQDPGMELHLIHYSYGVNSTEKGDLSSESTVSRIRTEHFPLTLESARPSHTSQYLCASSAPTGSRSPLHFGNGTRLTVT.

V and J are TRBV11-3 and TRBJ2-7; D tentatively fits TRBD1 or TRBD2 (5 bases each). There are 13 residues in the CDR3. V gave up 3 bases and J gave up 7 bases, with 13 bases separating them. CDR1 is SGHNT, CDR2 YENEEA, per germline. Written as DNA, the CDR3 is TGTGCCAGCAGCTTTGGTGGGGACGAAGAGCAGTACTTC. Translating gives CASSFGGDEEQYF.

This clone was seen only a few times. The chain uses TRBV30 and TRBJ1-1; D gene ambiguous. Trimming pared 5 bases from V and 4 bases from J, leaving 11 bases between. The CDR3 is made up of 12 amino acids. CDR1 is GTSNPN, CDR2 SVGIG, per germline (reference sequence). CDR3 sequence reads: CAWGPGGTEAFF. CDR3 nucleotide sequence: TGTGCCTGGGGTCCTGGTGGCACTGAAGCTTTCTTT.

This sequence joins TRBV4-1 and TRBJ1-2, with D possibly TRBD1 on 6 matching bases. Trimming cost V 0 bases and J 4 bases, with 12 bases left between them. The germline gives CDR1 MGHRA, CDR2 YSYEKL. This CDR3 region has 15 residues. The CDR3 bases are TGCGCCAGCAGCCAAGACGGGGGGGCCCTCTATGGCTACACCTTC. It encodes CASSQDGGALYGYTF.

This chain uses TRBV6-6 with TRBJ1-2; possible D gene TRBD1, 6 bases. Trimming stripped 5 bases from V and 3 bases from J, with 13 bases between. Per the germline V gene, CDR1 is MNHNY and CDR2 is SVGAGI (reference sequence). The CDR3 length is 14 residues. The DNA for the CDR3 is TGTGCCAGCAGTCAAGGGGGTGAGGACTATGGCTACACCTTC. It translates to CASSQGGEDYGYTF.

The chain combines TRBV5-4 with TRBJ2-5; the D call may be TRBD1 or TRBD2 (5 bases each). V was trimmed by 4 bases and J by 5 bases, leaving 21 bases between them. The CDR3 length is 16 residues. Looked up from germline, CDR1 is SGHNT and CDR2 is YYREEE (reference sequence). CDR3 nucleotide sequence: TGTGCCAGCAGCCAAGAGAGGGTGGGGCCACCGGAGACCCAGTACTTC. It encodes CASSQERVGPPETQYF.

V usage is TRBV4-3 and J usage is TRBJ2-6, with 7 positions matching TRBD2. The V and J ends lost 3 bases and 4 bases, in that order; junction bases with no gene match: 9. Germline V gene lookup returns CDR1 LGHNA and CDR2 YSLEER. The CDR3 contains 17 residues. The CDR3 DNA reads as TGCGCCAGCAGCCACGGGAGGTTCCAGGAGGGGGCCAACGTCCTGACTTTC. The encoded protein is CASSHGRFQEGANVLTF.

The chain links TRBV27 to TRBJ1-5, with D unclear. The germline V gene has CDR1 MNHEY and CDR2 SMNVEV (reference sequence). Trimming pared 2 bases from V and 0 bases from J, leaving 8 bases between. This CDR3 is built from 15 residues. The CDR3 reads CASSLGPYSNQPQHF. The CDR3 bases are TGTGCCAGCAGTTTAGGACCTTATAGCAATCAGCCCCAGCATTTT.

The chain joins TRBV19 to TRBJ2-5, with D perhaps matching TRBD2 (6 bases). Trimming pared 5 bases from V and 1 base from J, leaving 17 bases between. The germline V gene has CDR1 LNHDA and CDR2 SQIVND (reference sequence). The CDR3 length is 16 residues. CDR3 in amino acids: CASSPSQTRSQETQYF. DNA of the CDR3: TGTGCCAGTAGTCCATCCCAGACTAGAAGCCAAGAGACCCAGTACTTC.

The chain carries TRBV6-5 and TRBJ1-3, with 7 bases identical to TRBD1. CDR1 and CDR2 from the germline V gene are MNHEY and SVGAGI. The CDR3 consists of 15 residues. Unmatched junction bases numbered 4, after V lost 4 bases and J lost 1 base. The CDR3 protein is CASSWKGASGNTIYF. In DNA, the CDR3 is TGTGCCAGCAGTTGGAAGGGGGCGTCTGGAAACACCATATATTTT.

This rearrangement joins TRBV6-1 to TRBJ1-2, with a tentative D call TRBD1 (5 bases). Germline V lookup: CDR1 MNHNS, CDR2 SASEGT. V was clipped by 1 base and J by 7 bases, with 19 bases between them. CDR3 length: 16 residues. CDR3 protein: CASSEVVRVFGSGYTF. In DNA form, the CDR3 reads TGTGCCAGCAGTGAAGTAGTCAGGGTATTTGGGAGTGGCTACACCTTC.

The rearrangement joins TRBV7-9 to TRBJ1-1; 7 bases align to TRBD1. In germline, CDR1 is SEHNR, CDR2 FQNEAQ (reference sequence). After removal of 5 bases from V and 6 bases from J, the junction contained 12 bases not matched to a gene. The CDR3 has 15 residues. The CDR3 protein is CASSGDQGDGAEAFF. In DNA, the CDR3 is TGTGCCAGCAGCGGTGACCAGGGGGACGGGGCTGAAGCTTTCTTT. Using reference TRBV7-9 and TRBJ1-1 for the parts outside the CDR3, the full variable domain is DTGVSQNPRHKITKRGQNVTFRCDPISEHNRLYWYRQTLGQGPEFLTYFQNEAQLEKSRLLSDRFSAERPKGSFSTLEIQRTEQGDSAMYLCASSGDQGDGAEAFFGQGTRLTVV.

This clone is medium-sized by share. The rearrangement links TRBV18 to TRBJ2-1, with unresolved D. Germline V gives CDR1 KGHSH, CDR2 LQKENI. The ends were cut back, 3 bases at V and 9 bases at J, with 9 bases in the middle. This CDR3 is built from 12 residues. This CDR3 is CASSPDTVEQFF. CDR3 DNA sequence: TGTGCCAGCTCACCCGATACGGTTGAGCAGTTCTTC.

This clone was seen a few times. The rearrangement joins TRBV15 to TRBJ1-3, with 9 bases that match TRBD1. The V segment lost 0 bases and the J segment 3 bases; nucleotides outside the gene matches: 6. The germline gives CDR1 LNHNV, CDR2 YYDKDF (reference sequence). This CDR3 is built from 17 residues. The CDR3 DNA follows: TGTGCCACCAGCAGAGAGAGCTACAGGGGGCATGGAAACACCATATATTTT. Its translation is CATSRESYRGHGNTIYF. Supplemented by reference TRBV15 and TRBJ1-3, the full variable domain reads DAMVIQNPRYQVTQFGKPVTLSCSQTLNHNVMYWYQQKSSQAPKLLFHYYDKDFNNEADTPDNFQSRRPNTSFCFLDIRSPGLGDTAMYLCATSRESYRGHGNTIYFGEGSWLTVV.

The chain is built from TRBV28 and TRBJ2-7, with D perhaps matching TRBD2 (5 bases). Per germline, CDR1 MDHEN and CDR2 SYDVKM. Trimming removed 2 bases at V and 2 bases at J, with 13 bases between. This CDR3 region has 15 residues. The CDR3 nucleotides are TGTGCCAGCAGTTTAGGAGGTTACCTCCCCTACGAGCAGTACTTC. Translating it yields CASSLGGYLPYEQYF.

This clone was counted only a few times. This rearrangement joins TRBV6-6 to TRBJ1-3, with D maybe TRBD1 (5 bases). V lost 8 bases to trimming and J lost 0 bases, with 11 bases between them. The CDR3 runs 14 residues. CDR1 and CDR2 (germline): MNHNY, SVGAGI (reference sequence). Here the CDR3 DNA reads TGTGCCAGCCTTGACAGCTTCTCTGGAAACACCATATATTTT. This gives the protein CASLDSFSGNTIYF.